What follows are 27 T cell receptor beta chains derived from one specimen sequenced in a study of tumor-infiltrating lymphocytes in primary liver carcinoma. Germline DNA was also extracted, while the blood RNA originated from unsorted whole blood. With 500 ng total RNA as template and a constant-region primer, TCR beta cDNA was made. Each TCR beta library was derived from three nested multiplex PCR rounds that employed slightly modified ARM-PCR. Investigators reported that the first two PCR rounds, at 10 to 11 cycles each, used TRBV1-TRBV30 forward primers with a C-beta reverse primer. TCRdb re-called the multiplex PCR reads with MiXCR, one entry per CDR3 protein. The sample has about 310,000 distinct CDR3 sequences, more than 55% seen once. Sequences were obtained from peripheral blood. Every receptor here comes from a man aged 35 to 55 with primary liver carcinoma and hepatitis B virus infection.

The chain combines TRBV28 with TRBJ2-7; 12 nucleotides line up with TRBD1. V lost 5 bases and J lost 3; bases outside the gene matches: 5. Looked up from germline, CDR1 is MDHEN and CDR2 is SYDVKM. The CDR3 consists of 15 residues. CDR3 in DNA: TGTGCCAGCAGTGACCGGGACAGGGGGCACTACGAGCAGTACTTC. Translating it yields CASSDRDRGHYEQYF. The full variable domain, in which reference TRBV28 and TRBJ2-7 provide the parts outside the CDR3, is DVKVTQSSRYLVKRTGEKVFLECVQDMDHENMFWYRQDPGLGLRLIYFSYDVKMKEKGDIPEGYSVSREKKERFSLILESASTNQTSMYLCASSDRDRGHYEQYFGPGTRLTVT.

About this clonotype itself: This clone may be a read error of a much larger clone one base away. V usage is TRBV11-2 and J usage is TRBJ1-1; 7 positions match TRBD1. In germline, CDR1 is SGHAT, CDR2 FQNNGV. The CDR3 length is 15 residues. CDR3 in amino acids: CVSSPVQGFGTEAFF. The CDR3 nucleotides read TGTGTCAGCAGCCCCGTACAGGGGTTTGGGACTGAAGCTTTCTTT.

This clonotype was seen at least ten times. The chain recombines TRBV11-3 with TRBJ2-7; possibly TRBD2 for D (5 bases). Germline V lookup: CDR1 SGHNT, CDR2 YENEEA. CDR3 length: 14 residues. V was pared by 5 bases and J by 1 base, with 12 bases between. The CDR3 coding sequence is TGTGCCAGCAGCCCAGCACGGGGATCCTACGAGCAGTACTTC. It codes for CASSPARGSYEQYF.

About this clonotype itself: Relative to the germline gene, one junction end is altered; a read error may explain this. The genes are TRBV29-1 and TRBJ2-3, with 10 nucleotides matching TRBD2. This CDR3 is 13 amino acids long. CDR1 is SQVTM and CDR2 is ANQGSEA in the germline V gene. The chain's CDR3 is CSVQAGGADTLYF. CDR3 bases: TGTAGCGTCCAAGCGGGAGGGGCAGATACGCTGTATTTT.

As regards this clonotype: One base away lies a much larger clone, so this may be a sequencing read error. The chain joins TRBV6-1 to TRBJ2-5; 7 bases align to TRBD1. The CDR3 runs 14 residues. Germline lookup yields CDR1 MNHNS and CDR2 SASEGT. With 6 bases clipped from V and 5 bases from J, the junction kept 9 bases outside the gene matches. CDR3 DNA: TGTGCCAGCAGGCGTCTAGGGGGCGGGGAGACCCAGTACTTC. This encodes CASRRLGGGETQYF.

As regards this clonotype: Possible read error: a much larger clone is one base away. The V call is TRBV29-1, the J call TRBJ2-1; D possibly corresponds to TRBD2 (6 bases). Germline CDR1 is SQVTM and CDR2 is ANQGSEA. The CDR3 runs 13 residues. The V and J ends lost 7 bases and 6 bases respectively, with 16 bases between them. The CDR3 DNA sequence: TGCAGCGACACTAGCTGGGCGGGCAATGAGCAGTTCTTC. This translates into CSDTSWAGNEQFF.

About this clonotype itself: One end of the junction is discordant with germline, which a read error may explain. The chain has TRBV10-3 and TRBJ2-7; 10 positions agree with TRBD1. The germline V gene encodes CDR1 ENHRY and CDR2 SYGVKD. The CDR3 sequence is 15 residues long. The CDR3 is CASTRGTGASYERYF. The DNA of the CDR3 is TGTGCCTCGACTCGAGGGACAGGGGCCTCCTACGAGCGGTACTTC.

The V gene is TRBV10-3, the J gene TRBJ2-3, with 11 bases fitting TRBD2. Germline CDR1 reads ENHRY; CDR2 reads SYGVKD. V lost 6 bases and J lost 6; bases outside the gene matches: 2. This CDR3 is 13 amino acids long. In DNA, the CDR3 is TGTGCCATCAGACTAGCGGGAGTTGATACGCAGTATTTT. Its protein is CAIRLAGVDTQYF.

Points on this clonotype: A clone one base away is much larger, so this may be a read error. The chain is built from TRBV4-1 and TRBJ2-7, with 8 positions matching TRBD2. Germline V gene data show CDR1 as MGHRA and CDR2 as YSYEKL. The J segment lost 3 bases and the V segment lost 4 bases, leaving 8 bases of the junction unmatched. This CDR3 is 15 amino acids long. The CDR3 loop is CASSRRLATVYEQYF. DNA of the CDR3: TGCGCCAGCAGCCGGAGACTAGCGACTGTCTACGAGCAGTACTTC.

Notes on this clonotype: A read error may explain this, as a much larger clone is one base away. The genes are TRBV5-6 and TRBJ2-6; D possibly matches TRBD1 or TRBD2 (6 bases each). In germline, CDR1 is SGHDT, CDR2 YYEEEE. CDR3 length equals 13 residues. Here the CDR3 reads CASSLWGANVPTF. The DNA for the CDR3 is TGTGCCAGCAGCTTGTGGGGGGCCAACGTCCCGACTTTC.

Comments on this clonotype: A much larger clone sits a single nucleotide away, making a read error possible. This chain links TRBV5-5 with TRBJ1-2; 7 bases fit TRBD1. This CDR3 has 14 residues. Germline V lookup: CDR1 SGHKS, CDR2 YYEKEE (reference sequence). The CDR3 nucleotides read TGTGCCGGCAGCTTGCGAGGGGGCGGCTATGGCTACACCTTC. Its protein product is CAGSLRGGGYGYTF.

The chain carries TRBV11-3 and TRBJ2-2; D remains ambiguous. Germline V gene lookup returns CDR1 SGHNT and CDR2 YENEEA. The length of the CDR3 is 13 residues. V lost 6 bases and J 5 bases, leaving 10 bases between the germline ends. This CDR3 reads CASSLSVTGELFF. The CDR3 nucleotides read TGTGCCAGCAGTTTATCGGTGACCGGGGAGCTGTTTTTT.

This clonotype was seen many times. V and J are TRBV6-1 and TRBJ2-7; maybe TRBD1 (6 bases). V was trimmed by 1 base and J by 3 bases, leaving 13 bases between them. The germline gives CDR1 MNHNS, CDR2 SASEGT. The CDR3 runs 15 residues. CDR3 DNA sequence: TGTGCCAGCAGTGAAGAACAGGGCGGGTTCTACGAGCAGTACTTC. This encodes CASSEEQGGFYEQYF.

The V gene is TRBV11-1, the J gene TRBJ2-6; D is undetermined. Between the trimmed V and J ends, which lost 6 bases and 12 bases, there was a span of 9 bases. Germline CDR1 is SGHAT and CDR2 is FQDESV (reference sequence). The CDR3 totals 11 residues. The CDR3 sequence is CASRKQGVLTF. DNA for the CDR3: TGTGCCAGCAGGAAGCAAGGCGTCCTGACTTTC.

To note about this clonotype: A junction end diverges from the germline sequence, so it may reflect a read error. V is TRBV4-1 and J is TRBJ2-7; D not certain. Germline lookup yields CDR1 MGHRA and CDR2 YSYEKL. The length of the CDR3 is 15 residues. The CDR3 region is CANSRDLADSYEQYF. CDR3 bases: TGCGCCAACAGCCGAGATCTGGCAGACTCCTACGAGCAGTACTTC.

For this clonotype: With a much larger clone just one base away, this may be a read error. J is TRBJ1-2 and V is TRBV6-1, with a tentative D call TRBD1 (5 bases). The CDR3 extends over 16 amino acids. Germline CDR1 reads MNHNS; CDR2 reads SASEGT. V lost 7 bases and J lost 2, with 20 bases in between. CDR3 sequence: CASNDWTQGINYGYTF. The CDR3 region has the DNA TGTGCCAGCAACGATTGGACTCAGGGCATCAACTATGGCTACACCTTC.

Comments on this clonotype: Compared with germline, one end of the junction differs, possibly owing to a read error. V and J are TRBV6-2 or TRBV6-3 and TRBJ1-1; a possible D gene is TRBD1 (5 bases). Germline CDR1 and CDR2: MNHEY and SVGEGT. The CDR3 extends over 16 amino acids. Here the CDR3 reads CASSYTAGTENTEALF. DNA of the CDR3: TGTGCCAGCAGTTACACCGCCGGGACGGAGAACACTGAAGCTCTCTTT.

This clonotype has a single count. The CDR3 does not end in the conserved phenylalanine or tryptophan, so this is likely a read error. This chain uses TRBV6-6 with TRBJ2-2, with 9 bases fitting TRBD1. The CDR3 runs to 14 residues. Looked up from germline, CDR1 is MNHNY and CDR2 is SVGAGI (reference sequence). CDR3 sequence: CANSWDRESGELFV. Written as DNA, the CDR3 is TGTGCCAACAGTTGGGACAGGGAAAGCGGGGAGCTGTTTGTT.

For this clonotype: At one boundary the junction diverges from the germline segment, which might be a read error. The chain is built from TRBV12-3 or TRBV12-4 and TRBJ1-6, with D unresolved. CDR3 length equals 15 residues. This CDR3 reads CASSLQSSYNSRLHF. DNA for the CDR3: TGTGCCAGCAGTTTACAGAGCTCCTATAATTCACGCCTCCACTTT.

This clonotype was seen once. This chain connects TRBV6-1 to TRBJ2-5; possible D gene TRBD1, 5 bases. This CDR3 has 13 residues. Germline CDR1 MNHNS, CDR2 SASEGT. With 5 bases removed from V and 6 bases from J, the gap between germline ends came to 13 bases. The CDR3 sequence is CASSLFGAQTQYF. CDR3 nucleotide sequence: TGTGCCAGCAGTCTTTTTGGGGCACAGACCCAGTACTTC.

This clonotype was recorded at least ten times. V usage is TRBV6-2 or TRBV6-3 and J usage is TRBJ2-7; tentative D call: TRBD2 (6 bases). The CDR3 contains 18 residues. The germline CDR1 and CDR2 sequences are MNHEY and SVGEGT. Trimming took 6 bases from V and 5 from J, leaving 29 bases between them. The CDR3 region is CASSTEFRRGLTSHEQYF. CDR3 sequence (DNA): TGTGCCAGCAGCACAGAATTCCGCCGCGGACTGACTAGTCACGAGCAGTACTTC.

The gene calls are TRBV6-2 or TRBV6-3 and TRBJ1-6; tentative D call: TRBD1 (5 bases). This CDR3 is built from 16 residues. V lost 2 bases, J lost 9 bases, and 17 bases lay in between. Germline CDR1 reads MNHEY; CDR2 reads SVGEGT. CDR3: CASSYEGTVTSSPLHF. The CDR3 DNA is TGTGCCAGCAGTTACGAGGGGACGGTGACGAGTTCACCCCTCCACTTT.

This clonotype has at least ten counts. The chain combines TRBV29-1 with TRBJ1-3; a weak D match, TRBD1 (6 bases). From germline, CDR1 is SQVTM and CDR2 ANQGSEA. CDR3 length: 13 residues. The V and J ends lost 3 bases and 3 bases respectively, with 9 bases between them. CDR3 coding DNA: TGCAGCGTTGAGGGGGGGCTTGGAAACACCATATATTTT. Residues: CSVEGGLGNTIYF.

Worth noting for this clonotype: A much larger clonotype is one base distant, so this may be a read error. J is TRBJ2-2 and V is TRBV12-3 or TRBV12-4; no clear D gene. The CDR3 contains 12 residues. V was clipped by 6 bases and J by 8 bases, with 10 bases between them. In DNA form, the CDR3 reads TGTGCCAGCAGCCCTCGGAGAGGGGAGCTGTTTTTT. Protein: CASSPRRGELFF.

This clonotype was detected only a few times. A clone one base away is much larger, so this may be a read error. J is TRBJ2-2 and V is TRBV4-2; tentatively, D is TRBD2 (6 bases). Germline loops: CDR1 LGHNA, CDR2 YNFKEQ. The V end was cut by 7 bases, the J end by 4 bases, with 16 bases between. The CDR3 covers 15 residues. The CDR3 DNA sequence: TGTGCCAGCAACTCCCGGGACTCGAGCACCGGGGAGCTGTTTTTT. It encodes CASNSRDSSTGELFF.

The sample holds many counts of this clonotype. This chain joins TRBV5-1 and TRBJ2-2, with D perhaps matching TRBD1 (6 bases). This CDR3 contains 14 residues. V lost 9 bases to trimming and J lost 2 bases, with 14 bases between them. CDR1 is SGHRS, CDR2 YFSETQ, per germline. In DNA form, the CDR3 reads TGCGCCACCACGGGACAAAATAACACCGGGGAGCTGTTTTTT. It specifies CATTGQNNTGELFF.

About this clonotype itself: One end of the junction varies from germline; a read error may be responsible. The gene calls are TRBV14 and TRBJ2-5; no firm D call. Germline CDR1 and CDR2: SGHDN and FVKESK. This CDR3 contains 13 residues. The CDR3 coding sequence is TGTACCAGCAGCCCTGGATGGTTAGAGACCCAGTACTTC. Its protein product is CTSSPGWLETQYF.